This paragraph covers one T cell receptor beta chain sequence. There is no known antigen for this receptor. There are no base qualities to consult, and no much larger clone falls within one base. Donors were roughly 40 systemically healthy Caucasian individuals from Russia aged roughly 6 to 95 years. Each donor gave roughly 9 milliliters of peripheral blood, drawn into EDTA-treated Vacutainer tubes. Ficoll-Paque density-gradient centrifugation was used to isolate PBMCs, with at least 6.5 million per sample. Total RNA, at least 6 micrograms per sample, was extracted from PBMCs with Trizol reagent. Naive CD45RAhigh/CD27high T cell percentages were measured by flow cytometry on a PBMC aliquot from every donor. From its cysteine to its phenylalanine, the CDR3 spans 11 amino acids. Only the CDR3 part of the read is kept: 33 bases, read in frame from the first base. Per the germline V gene (reference sequence), DFQATT is the CDR1 and SNEGSKA is the CDR2. The junction carries 7 bases between V and J, which are trimmed by 6 bases and 3 bases respectively.

Libraries were prepared through 5' RACE. The instrument was an Illumina HiSeq 2500. A second PCR of roughly 6 to 12 cycles was run with a J-beta primer mix and a sample-barcoded 5' primer. A unique molecular identifier was introduced onto each TCR beta cDNA molecule by a template-switch 5' adaptor carrying 12 random nucleotides. Each sample yielded at least 3 million CDR3-containing paired-end reads. All of the RNA was converted into first-strand cDNA using the Mint cDNA synthesis kit, with a TRBC-specific oligonucleotide serving as the primer. After uracil-DNA glycosylase treatment, a first 18-cycle PCR used universal primers M1SS and BC2_uni_R on all cDNA. Per the authors' processing: For normalization, 1 million high-quality reads, each with a distinct molecular identifier, were randomly selected from each sample. Reads with shared molecular identifiers were discarded instead of being binned into consensus sequences. CDR3 identification, clonotype clustering and error correction used MiTCR with a Q25 quality threshold and the strictest error-elimination algorithm. A nonparametric unseen species model with Euler transformation was used to estimate lower-bound total TCR beta diversity. TCRdb's own reprocessing of the public reads used fastp at Q25 and MiXCR and kept productive beta chains. Each entry is one CDR3 protein sequence, shown with its most common DNA and genes. The V and J calls and clone size come from TCRdb's table, not from the authors' own analysis. The sample records 1.5 million to 1.8 million distinct CDR3 sequences, 35% to 45% of which are singletons. More than 4% of the sample is in the top ten clones.

This sample is part of a study of blood T cells in healthy people across ages (dated by TCRdb to about 2015). Describing the broader study: In model experiments, template switching captured roughly one uniquely barcoded TCR beta cDNA molecule for every two T cells. To track age-related changes in TCR beta repertoire diversity, the study relied on deep sequencing normalized with unique cDNA molecular identifiers. Four age groups were formed from the donors: young (average roughly 15 years), middle-aged (approximately 40), aged (around 62) and long-lived (roughly 88). To avoid experimental bias, donors of different ages were distributed randomly across sequencing lanes. The study analyzed two additional independent replicas of 1 million unique cDNA reads from the same blood draw for two donors, one aged 18 to 30 and one aged 80 or older.

What the work shows at the level of the full study, not this receptor alone: Bulk unsorted PBMC profiling prevented conclusive comparison of naive and antigen-experienced compartments. There was a strong correlation between observed TCR beta diversity and the percentage of naive T cells measured by flow cytometry. Observed TCR beta diversity per million T cells fell roughly linearly with age, and a significant reduction was already apparent by age around 39. The CMV infection status of donors was not known, potentially confounding age-related changes in expanded clonotypes. Compared with the aged group, the long-lived group had more naive CD4+ T cells, fewer expanded clones and increased TCR diversity, suggesting age selection. Estimates of total diversity based on one million sequenced T cells were regarded as lower bounds and as underestimates.

The receptor was derived from a woman aged 18 to 35 in good health. The chain employs TRBV20-1 and TRBJ2-3, with no reliable assignment of the D segment. Sequenced: blood. Here the CDR3 is given as CSAYRTDTQYF. The DNA is as follows: TGCAGTGCCTATCGAACAGATACGCAGTATTTT.